This paragraph covers one TCR beta chain sequence. What it recognizes is unknown. Clones were read by immunoSEQ multiplex PCR, and TCRdb kept only the in-frame ones, dropping some. The sample lists some 2,400,000 clones, 95% occurring once. This record belongs to a study of shared clonotypes between healthy human individuals. The length of the CDR3 is 14 residues. V shed 4 bases and J 4 bases; nucleotides not matched to a gene: 4. CDR1 and CDR2 from the germline V gene are ENHRY and SYGVKD. Broader study findings: Naive CD4 clonotype sharing across a few donors was about 5%.

The TCR was taken from a young man in good health. Sequenced material: naive CD4+ T cells sorted from blood. The subset was: CD45RA+ positively selected. The J gene is TRBJ2-5, the V gene TRBV10-3, with 9 bases identical to TRBD1. For the CDR3, the DNA is TGTGCCATCAGTGGAGACAGGGGGGGAGAGACCCAGTACTTC. It translates to CAISGDRGGETQYF.